The 18 T cell receptor beta chains presented below share a single source sample, sequenced in a study of blood T cell repertoires in COVID-19. Some clones are missing from TCRdb's copy, which holds only in-frame ones; the method was immunoSEQ multiplex PCR. The profile shows approximately 470,000 clones, approximately 86% of them singletons. Source material: PBMCs or T cells enriched from blood (not recorded which). The receptors were sampled from a woman under 30 who had recovered from COVID-19.

The CDR3 sequence: CASSTPTGTGIAEAFF. The CDR3 DNA reads TGTGCCAGTAGTACCCCGACAGGGACCGGGATAGCTGAAGCTTTCTTT. The chain employs TRBV19 and TRBJ1-1; 7 bases map to TRBD1. In germline, CDR1 is LNHDA, CDR2 SQIVND (reference sequence). The CDR3 is 16 amino acids. The trim removed 4 bases at V and 6 bases at J, leaving 14 bases unmatched.

The J gene is TRBJ2-7, the V gene TRBV7-9, with 7 bases that match TRBD1. Germline loops: CDR1 SEHNR, CDR2 FQNEAQ (reference sequence). Trimming took 5 bases from V and 3 from J; bases not matched to a gene: 13. The CDR3 runs 16 residues. The CDR3 is CASSPQLGQADYEQYF. The CDR3 DNA reads as TGTGCCAGCAGCCCGCAACTAGGACAGGCCGACTACGAGCAGTACTTC.

The chain has TRBV15 and TRBJ1-1, with 10 positions matching TRBD1. This CDR3 spans 13 amino acids. Germline CDR1 is LNHNV and CDR2 is YYDKDF (reference sequence). V lost 4 bases and J lost 10; bases outside the gene matches: 6. CDR3 coding DNA: TGTGCCACCAGCACCTTTGGGGACAGGGGAGCTTTCTTT. Its protein product is CATSTFGDRGAFF. The whole variable domain, remainder taken from reference TRBV15 and TRBJ1-1, is DAMVIQNPRYQVTQFGKPVTLSCSQTLNHNVMYWYQQKSSQAPKLLFHYYDKDFNNEADTPDNFQSRRPNTSFCFLDIRSPGLGDTAMYLCATSTFGDRGAFFGQGTRLTVV.

This clone occurred once. V gene TRBV28 combines with J gene TRBJ1-4, with 9 bases fitting TRBD1. Trimming at V came to 1 base and at J to 8 bases, leaving 5 bases not matched to a gene. Germline CDR1 is MDHEN and CDR2 is SYDVKM. The CDR3 totals 15 residues. DNA for the CDR3: TGTGCCAGCAGTTTATCGGGGACAGGGTTGGAAAAACTGTTTTTT. Protein sequence: CASSLSGTGLEKLFF.

The chain uses TRBV30 and TRBJ1-2; possibly TRBD1 for D (6 bases). Trimming stripped 0 bases from V and 1 base from J, with 12 bases between. The CDR3 length is 15 residues. Germline CDR1 reads GTSNPN; CDR2 reads SVGIG (reference sequence). The CDR3 protein is CAWSVHRVLNYGYTF. DNA for the CDR3: TGTGCCTGGAGTGTACACAGGGTGCTTAACTATGGCTACACCTTC.

This rearrangement joins TRBV5-1 to TRBJ2-2; D call uncertain. CDR1 is SGHRS and CDR2 is YFSETQ in the germline V gene. CDR3 length equals 15 residues. Trimming took off 1 base at V and 2 bases at J, with 9 bases between the two ends. The CDR3 loop is CASSLLQSNTGELFF. CDR3 DNA: TGCGCCAGCAGCTTGTTACAGAGCAACACCGGGGAGCTGTTTTTT.

CDR3 region: CSAAGLETQYF. CDR3 DNA: TGCAGTGCTGCGGGGCTAGAGACCCAGTACTTC. The V call is TRBV20-1, the J call TRBJ2-5, with a tentative D call TRBD2 (6 bases). The CDR3 is 11 amino acids. V shed 5 bases and J shed 4 bases, with 8 bases lying between them. Germline-derived CDR1 and CDR2 are DFQATT and SNEGSKA (reference sequence).

The V and J genes are TRBV6-1 and TRBJ2-7, with D possibly TRBD1 on 5 matching bases. Germline V CDR1 and CDR2: MNHNS, SASEGT. The CDR3 loop spans 13 amino acids. Trimming removed 1 base at V and 3 bases at J, with 7 bases between. This CDR3 reads CASSEGRDYEQYF. CDR3 coding DNA: TGTGCCAGCAGTGAAGGCAGGGACTACGAGCAGTACTTC.

This chain uses TRBV6-5 with TRBJ1-2; D is uncertain. The CDR3 runs to 12 residues. Germline V CDR1 and CDR2: MNHEY, SVGAGI. The ends were cut back, 7 bases at V and 8 bases at J, with 14 bases in the middle. The CDR3, as DNA: TGTGCCAGCACGCTAAACAGCCACGGCTACACCTTC. Translated, it gives CASTLNSHGYTF.

The DNA for the CDR3 is TGTGCCAGCAGCCAGGGGTACACTGAAGCTTTCTTT. This gives the protein CASSQGYTEAFF. This chain connects TRBV12-3 or TRBV12-4 to TRBJ1-1; a weak D match, TRBD1 (6 bases). V lost 6 bases to trimming and J lost 3 bases, with 8 bases between them. The CDR3 extends over 12 amino acids.

This clone was observed a few times. This sequence joins TRBV4-1 and TRBJ1-4, with 11 nucleotides matching TRBD1. Trimming cost V 6 bases and J 7 bases; bases outside gene matches: 13. Germline V gives CDR1 MGHRA, CDR2 YSYEKL. This CDR3 region has 17 residues. The DNA of the CDR3 is TGCGCCAGCAGGGACCGGGACAGGGGGGCCGGGGCTGAAAAACTGTTTTTT. Translated, it gives CASRDRDRGAGAEKLFF.

J is TRBJ1-3 and V is TRBV5-3; tentatively, D is TRBD1 (6 bases). TRBV5-3 belongs to the ORF category, with a function that is uncertain. V shed 9 bases and J shed 7 bases, with 26 bases lying between them. This CDR3 contains 16 residues. The CDR3 coding sequence is TGTGCCACCACTCGCGTGGGGGCTCAAACCCCGAACACCATATATTTT. It yields the protein CATTRVGAQTPNTIYF.

This sequence joins TRBV6-5 and TRBJ1-2, with TRBD1 as a possible D gene (5 bases). With 4 bases removed from V and 4 bases from J, the gap between germline ends came to 16 bases. Germline assignment: CDR1 MNHEY and CDR2 SVGAGI. This CDR3 comprises 15 residues. The CDR3 region is CASSSTLGGGYGYTF. The CDR3 DNA reads TGTGCCAGCAGTTCTACCCTCGGGGGAGGCTATGGCTACACCTTC.

This clone was observed a few times. The genes are TRBV5-1 and TRBJ1-2; D gene unclear. Germline V gene data show CDR1 as SGHRS and CDR2 as YFSETQ. V lost 3 bases and J 5 bases, leaving 17 bases between the germline ends. The CDR3 covers 15 residues. CDR3 region: CASSSSALGVYGYTF. The DNA for the CDR3 is TGCGCCAGCAGCTCCTCGGCCCTCGGGGTTTATGGCTACACCTTC.

The chain carries TRBV3-1 (or the pseudogene TRBV3-2) and TRBJ1-5, with TRBD1 matching over 7 bases. The CDR3 is 14 amino acids. CDR1 LGHDT and CDR2 YNNKEL come from the germline V gene (reference sequence). V lost 4 bases to trimming and J lost 6 bases; unmatched junction nucleotides: 6. CDR3 sequence (DNA): TGTGCCAGCAGCCTAACGACAGGGAGTCAGCCCCAGCATTTT. It translates to CASSLTTGSQPQHF.

V and J are TRBV28 and TRBJ2-5; 7 positions agree with TRBD2. Trimming took 6 bases from V and 1 from J; bases not matched to a gene: 11. This CDR3 region has 16 residues. Looked up from germline, CDR1 is MDHEN and CDR2 is SYDVKM. The CDR3 sequence is CASSPSLASGQETQYF. CDR3 in DNA: TGTGCCAGCAGCCCATCACTCGCTAGCGGCCAAGAGACCCAGTACTTC.

The chain uses TRBV5-1 and TRBJ1-2; 9 nucleotides agree with TRBD1. Losses at the gene ends were 1 base for V and 5 bases for J; bases not matched to a gene: 6. Per germline, CDR1 SGHRS and CDR2 YFSETQ. This CDR3 spans 15 amino acids. CDR3 nucleotide sequence: TGCGCCAGCAGCTTGCGCCGGGACAGGGCTTATGGCTACACCTTC. This gives the protein CASSLRRDRAYGYTF.

This clone was observed a few times. Sequence at one end of the junction differs from germline and may be a read error. The chain combines TRBV28 with TRBJ2-7, with D perhaps matching TRBD1 (7 bases). CDR3 length equals 13 residues. Germline V gene lookup returns CDR1 MDHEN and CDR2 SYDVKM. This chain's CDR3 is CASLGPGGYAQYF. The CDR3 coding sequence is TGTGCCAGCTTGGGTCCAGGGGGGTACGCGCAGTACTTC.